These 24 T cell receptor beta chains were sequenced from one sample in a study of T cells in localized non-small cell lung cancer. The data were produced by immunoSEQ multiplex PCR, yet TCRdb's version contains in-frame clones alone and is incomplete. The sample lists thousands of clones, 15% seen once, with more than 4.5% in the top ten. Sequences were derived from normal lung tissue next to the tumor, sampled before any cancer treatment. The receptors were sampled from a male donor at least 60 years old with stage II squamous cell lung carcinoma.

The chain is built from TRBV11-3 and TRBJ1-1; 9 nucleotides line up with TRBD1. CDR1 SGHNT and CDR2 YENEEA come from the germline V gene. The trim removed 0 bases at V and 6 bases at J, leaving 2 bases unmatched. The CDR3 has 14 residues. The CDR3 reads CASSLEGTGSEAFF. For the CDR3, the DNA is TGTGCCAGCAGCTTAGAAGGGACAGGGTCTGAAGCTTTCTTT.

By share, this clone ranks as medium-sized. The chain uses TRBV28 and TRBJ2-1; D remains unclear. This CDR3 contains 12 residues. Germline loops: CDR1 MDHEN, CDR2 SYDVKM. Trimming stripped 6 bases from V and 4 bases from J, with 7 bases between. This chain's CDR3 is CASRGTYNEQFF. As DNA, the CDR3 is TGTGCCAGCAGGGGAACTTACAATGAGCAGTTCTTC.

The chain carries TRBV19 and TRBJ1-1; D is perhaps TRBD1 (5 bases). The CDR3 runs to 14 residues. V was clipped by 7 bases and J by 1 base, with 13 bases between them. Germline loops: CDR1 LNHDA, CDR2 SQIVND (reference sequence). CDR3 sequence (DNA): TGTGCCAGTATACGCCAGGGTTGGAACACTGAAGCTTTCTTT. This gives the protein CASIRQGWNTEAFF.

This clone has only a few counts. The chain recombines TRBV6-8 with TRBJ2-2; no firm D call. Trimming cost V 6 bases and J 3 bases, with 8 bases left between them. Germline-derived CDR1 and CDR2 are MNHGY and SAAAGT. The CDR3 has 13 residues. CDR3 residues: CASSPEYTGELFF. The CDR3 bases are TGTGCCAGCAGCCCGGAATACACCGGGGAGCTGTTTTTT.

This clone was picked up a small number of times. This chain uses TRBV11-3 with TRBJ2-7; D possibly uses TRBD1 or TRBD2 (6 bases each). V gave up 5 bases and J gave up 5 bases, with 19 bases separating them. The germline V gene encodes CDR1 SGHNT and CDR2 YENEEA. The length of the CDR3 is 15 residues. The CDR3 loop reads CASSKGGGRGNEQYF. As DNA, the CDR3 is TGTGCCAGCAGCAAGGGGGGCGGCAGGGGCAACGAGCAGTACTTC.

The sample holds a few counts of this clone. The chain has TRBV6-8 and TRBJ1-3; tentative D call: TRBD1 (6 bases). CDR1 and CDR2 (germline): MNHGY, SAAAGT. Trimming removed 4 bases from V and 0 bases from J, with 13 bases in between. The CDR3 extends over 16 amino acids. Written as DNA, the CDR3 is TGTGCCAGCAGTTCTAGGCAGGGGACCTCTGGAAACACCATATATTTT. It translates to CASSSRQGTSGNTIYF.

This chain joins TRBV5-1 and TRBJ2-7; TRBD2 is a possible D gene (5 bases). Germline V gives CDR1 SGHRS, CDR2 YFSETQ. This CDR3 comprises 15 residues. Trimming took 0 bases from V and 6 from J, leaving 16 bases between them. In DNA, the CDR3 is TGCGCCAGCAGCTTGGGCAGGACGGTGGGGAGCGAGCAGTACTTC. Its protein is CASSLGRTVGSEQYF.

This clone is deemed medium-sized. V usage is TRBV6-8 and J usage is TRBJ1-1; D unresolved. The CDR3 covers 13 residues. Germline loops: CDR1 MNHGY, CDR2 SAAAGT. Deletions cut 2 bases from V and 1 base from J, with 5 bases between. Here the CDR3 DNA reads TGTGCCAGCAGTTACGGCCGGAACACTGAAGCTTTCTTT. Its translation: CASSYGRNTEAFF.

The chain recombines TRBV30 with TRBJ2-7; D possibly uses TRBD1 or TRBD2 (5 bases each). Trimming removed 5 bases from V and 0 bases from J, with 14 bases in between. Germline V lookup: CDR1 GTSNPN, CDR2 SVGIG (reference sequence). CDR3 length equals 14 residues. In DNA, the CDR3 is TGTGCCTGGGTTTCGGGACGCAACTCCTACGAGCAGTACTTC. Translated: CAWVSGRNSYEQYF.

The chain couples TRBV30 to TRBJ2-2; D is uncertain. Germline loops: CDR1 GTSNPN, CDR2 SVGIG (reference sequence). Trimming took 1 base from V and 0 from J, leaving 12 bases between them. This CDR3 is built from 16 residues. DNA for the CDR3: TGTGCCTGGAGTGCTCTTTCGAGACCGAACACCGGGGAGCTGTTTTTT. Translation gives CAWSALSRPNTGELFF.

The rearrangement joins TRBV19 to TRBJ1-5, with no clear D. CDR3 length: 16 amino acids. Germline CDR1 reads LNHDA; CDR2 reads SQIVND (reference sequence). V was clipped by 4 bases and J by 7 bases, with 20 bases between them. Written as DNA, the CDR3 is TGTGCCAGTAGTACCTCGCCGGGCCCATCAGGACAGCCCCAGCATTTT. It specifies CASSTSPGPSGQPQHF. The variable domain in full, with the rest retrieved from reference TRBV19 and TRBJ1-5, is DGGITQSPKYLFRKEGQNVTLSCEQNLNHDAMYWYRQDPGQGLRLIYYSQIVNDFQKGDIAEGYSVSREKKESFPLTVTSAQKNPTAFYLCASSTSPGPSGQPQHFGDGTRLSIL.

This clone has only a few counts. The chain has TRBV19 and TRBJ1-2, with TRBD1 matching over 10 bases. V lost 7 bases and J lost 0; bases outside the gene matches: 8. CDR1 and CDR2 (germline): LNHDA, SQIVND (reference sequence). This CDR3 contains 16 residues. The CDR3 loop reads CASKGGTGDANYGYTF. CDR3 bases: TGTGCCAGTAAAGGCGGGACAGGGGATGCTAACTATGGCTACACCTTC.

This clone has more than one count but fewer than ten. The rearrangement joins TRBV29-1 to TRBJ2-7; 8 nucleotides align to TRBD1. The CDR3 has 12 residues. J was trimmed by 5 bases and V by 4 bases; bases with no gene match: 4. Germline V gives CDR1 SQVTM, CDR2 ANQGSEA. CDR3 in DNA: TGCAGCGTTGCCCCACAGGGGGACGAGCAGTACTTC. This encodes CSVAPQGDEQYF.

This clone came up a few times. The V call is TRBV11-3, the J call TRBJ2-7; TRBD1 aligns across 7 bases. The germline CDR1 and CDR2 sequences are SGHNT and YENEEA. This CDR3 contains 15 residues. With 3 bases clipped from V and 6 bases from J, the junction kept 11 bases outside the gene matches. CDR3 DNA sequence: TGTGCCAGCAGCTTGGATGGCCGGGACAGTTTCGAGCAGTACTTC. It yields the protein CASSLDGRDSFEQYF.

This clone was picked up a small number of times. This chain connects TRBV6-8 to TRBJ2-1, with TRBD2 matching over 10 bases. Trimming removed 7 bases from V and 4 bases from J; junction bases left unmatched: 7. Germline values: CDR1 MNHGY, CDR2 SAAAGT. The CDR3 runs 15 residues. The CDR3 loop reads CASIRAGGGYNEQFF. The CDR3 coding sequence is TGTGCCAGCATCAGAGCGGGAGGGGGGTACAATGAGCAGTTCTTC.

The CDR3 sequence is CASSQAGLAGGTDTQYF. Written as DNA, the CDR3 is TGTGCCAGCAGCCAAGCCGGACTAGCGGGTGGCACAGATACGCAGTATTTT. This chain connects TRBV11-3 to TRBJ2-3, with 11 bases that match TRBD2. V shed 5 bases, J shed 1 base, and the junction held 8 bases outside the gene matches. The CDR3 sequence is 17 residues long. Germline-derived CDR1 and CDR2 are SGHNT and YENEEA. Together with reference TRBV11-3 and TRBJ2-3, the CDR3 gives the full variable domain: EAGVVQSPRYKIIEKKQPVAFWCNPISGHNTLYWYLQNLGQGPELLIRYENEEAVDDSQLPKDRFSAERLKGVDSTLKIQPAELGDSAVYLCASSQAGLAGGTDTQYFGPGTRLTVL.

V is TRBV6-1 and J is TRBJ2-3, with D perhaps given as TRBD1 or TRBD2 (5 bases each). Germline CDR1 is MNHNS and CDR2 is SASEGT. This CDR3 comprises 14 residues. V was cut by 0 bases and J by 1 base, with 5 bases left in between. CDR3 coding DNA: TGTGCCAGCAGTGAAGCGGGGGGCACAGATACGCAGTATTTT. This translates into CASSEAGGTDTQYF.

This clone was counted only a few times. The chain uses TRBV6-8 and TRBJ2-3, with 15 bases matching TRBD2. The J segment lost 0 bases and the V segment lost 4 bases, leaving 5 bases of the junction unmatched. The CDR3 contains 18 residues. From germline, CDR1 is MNHGY and CDR2 SAAAGT. CDR3 nucleotide sequence: TGTGCCAGCAGTTCAGAGGGACTAGCGGGGGGAAGCACAGATACGCAGTATTTT. It is translated as CASSSEGLAGGSTDTQYF.

The CDR3 region is CASSPGGGGPDTQYF. CDR3 coding DNA: TGTGCCAGCAGCCCAGGCGGCGGTGGCCCCGATACGCAGTATTTT. The chain links TRBV11-3 to TRBJ2-3, with D uncertain. The CDR3 is 15 amino acids. The germline CDR1 and CDR2 sequences are SGHNT and YENEEA. Trimming shortened V by 5 bases and J by 6 bases, and 18 bases separated the two germline ends.

This clone was picked up many times. The CDR3 here is CASSFKRGAGTDTQYF. The CDR3 bases are TGTGCCAGCAGCTTTAAGCGGGGGGCCGGCACAGATACGCAGTATTTT. The chain couples TRBV11-3 to TRBJ2-3; 9 nucleotides match TRBD2. Germline loops: CDR1 SGHNT, CDR2 YENEEA. The CDR3 loop spans 16 amino acids. J lost 1 base, V lost 3 bases, and 5 bases had no gene match.

The chain links TRBV29-1 to TRBJ2-7, with D maybe TRBD2 (7 bases). The CDR3 loop spans 15 amino acids. V was cut by 1 base and J by 3 bases, with 16 bases left in between. CDR1 and CDR2 from the germline V gene are SQVTM and ANQGSEA. The chain's CDR3 is CSVEVLGGGGYEQYF. The CDR3 DNA reads as TGCAGCGTTGAAGTCCTGGGGGGAGGGGGCTACGAGCAGTACTTC.

The table lists this clone with a few counts. The V gene is TRBV11-3, the J gene TRBJ2-3; TRBD2 matches 10 bases. The CDR3 runs 16 residues. J lost 4 bases, V lost 4 bases, and 8 bases had no gene match. Germline CDR1 reads SGHNT; CDR2 reads YENEEA. The CDR3 sequence is CASSSLRAGGPDTQYF. CDR3 coding DNA: TGTGCCAGCAGCTCCCTACGAGCGGGGGGGCCAGATACGCAGTATTTT.

This clone was seen at least ten times. The gene calls are TRBV6-8 and TRBJ1-2, with D unclear. Trimming shortened V by 5 bases and J by 2 bases, and 9 bases separated the two germline ends. Germline V gene lookup returns CDR1 MNHGY and CDR2 SAAAGT. The CDR3 covers 13 residues. CDR3 sequence reads: CASSISVNYGYTF. CDR3 nucleotides: TGTGCCAGCAGTATAAGTGTGAACTATGGCTACACCTTC.

The genes are TRBV19 and TRBJ1-1; maybe TRBD1 (5 bases). This CDR3 is 13 amino acids long. V lost 5 bases, J lost 4 bases, and 11 bases lay in between. Germline V gene data show CDR1 as LNHDA and CDR2 as SQIVND (reference sequence). CDR3 nucleotides: TGTGCCAGTAGTCGGGGCGCCAGCACTGAAGCTTTCTTT. This encodes CASSRGASTEAFF.